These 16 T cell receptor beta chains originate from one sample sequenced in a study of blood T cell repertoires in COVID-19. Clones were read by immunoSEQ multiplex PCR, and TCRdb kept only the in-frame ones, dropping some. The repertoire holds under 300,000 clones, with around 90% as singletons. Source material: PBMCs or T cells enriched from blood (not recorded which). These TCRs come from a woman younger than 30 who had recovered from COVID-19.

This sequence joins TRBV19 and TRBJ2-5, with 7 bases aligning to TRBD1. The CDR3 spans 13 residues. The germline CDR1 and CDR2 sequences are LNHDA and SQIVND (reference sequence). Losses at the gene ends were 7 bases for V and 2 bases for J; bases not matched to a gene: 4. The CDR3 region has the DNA TGTGCCAGTATGCTGACAGGGCAAGAGACCCAGTACTTC. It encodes CASMLTGQETQYF.

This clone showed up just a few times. In nucleotides, the CDR3 is TGTGCCAGCAGTGACGATGTAGCGGGAGCGGATAATGAGCAGTTCTTC. Translating gives CASSDDVAGADNEQFF. V usage is TRBV6-4 and J usage is TRBJ2-1; the match to TRBD2 covers 9 bases. CDR1 MRHNA and CDR2 SNTAGT come from the germline V gene. The junction had 9 bases not matched to a gene; V was cut back by 2 bases and J by 7 bases. This CDR3 contains 16 residues.

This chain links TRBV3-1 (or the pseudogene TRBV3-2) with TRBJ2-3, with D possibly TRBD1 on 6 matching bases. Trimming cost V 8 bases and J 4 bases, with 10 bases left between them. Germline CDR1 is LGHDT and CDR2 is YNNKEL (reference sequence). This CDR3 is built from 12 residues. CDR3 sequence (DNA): TGTGCCAGCGAGGGGGTGGCAGATACGCAGTATTTT. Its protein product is CASEGVADTQYF.

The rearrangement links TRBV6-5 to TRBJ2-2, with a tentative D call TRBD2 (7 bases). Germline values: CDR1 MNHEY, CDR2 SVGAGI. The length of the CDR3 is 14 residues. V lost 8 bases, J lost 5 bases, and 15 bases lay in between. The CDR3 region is CASGGGWRTGELFF. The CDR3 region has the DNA TGTGCCAGCGGCGGGGGCTGGAGGACCGGGGAGCTGTTTTTT.

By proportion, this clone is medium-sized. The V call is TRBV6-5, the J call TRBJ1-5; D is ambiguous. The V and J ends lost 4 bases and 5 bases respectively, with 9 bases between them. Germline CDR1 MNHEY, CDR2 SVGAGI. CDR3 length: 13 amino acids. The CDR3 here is CASSSSSYQPQHF. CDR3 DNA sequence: TGTGCCAGCAGTTCGTCCAGTTATCAGCCCCAGCATTTT.

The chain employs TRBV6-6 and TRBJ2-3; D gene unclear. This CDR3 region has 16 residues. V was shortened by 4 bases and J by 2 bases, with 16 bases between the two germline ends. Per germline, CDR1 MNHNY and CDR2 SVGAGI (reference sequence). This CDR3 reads CASSLSRPPLTDTQYF. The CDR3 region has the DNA TGTGCCAGCAGTTTATCTAGGCCCCCACTCACAGATACGCAGTATTTT.

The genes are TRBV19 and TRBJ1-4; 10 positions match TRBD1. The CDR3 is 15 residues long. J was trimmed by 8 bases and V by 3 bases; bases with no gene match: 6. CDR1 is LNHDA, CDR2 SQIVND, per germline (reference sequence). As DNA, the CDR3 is TGTGCCAGTAGTATGGGACAGGGGCTTCGGGAAAAACTGTTTTTT. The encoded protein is CASSMGQGLREKLFF. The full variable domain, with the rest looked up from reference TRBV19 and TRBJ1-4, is DGGITQSPKYLFRKEGQNVTLSCEQNLNHDAMYWYRQDPGQGLRLIYYSQIVNDFQKGDIAEGYSVSREKKESFPLTVTSAQKNPTAFYLCASSMGQGLREKLFFGSGTQLSVL.

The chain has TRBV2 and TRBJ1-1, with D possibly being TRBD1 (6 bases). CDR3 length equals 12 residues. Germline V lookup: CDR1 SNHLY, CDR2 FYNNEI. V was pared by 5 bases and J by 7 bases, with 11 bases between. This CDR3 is CASSFRGGEAFF. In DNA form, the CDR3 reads TGTGCCAGCAGTTTCAGGGGTGGTGAAGCTTTCTTT.

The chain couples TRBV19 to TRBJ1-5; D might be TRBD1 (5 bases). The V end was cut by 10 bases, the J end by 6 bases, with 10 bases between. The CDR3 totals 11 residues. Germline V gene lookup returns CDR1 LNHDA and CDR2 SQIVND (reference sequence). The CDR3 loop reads CATGGGQPQHF. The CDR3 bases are TGTGCCACTGGGGGGGGTCAGCCCCAGCATTTT.

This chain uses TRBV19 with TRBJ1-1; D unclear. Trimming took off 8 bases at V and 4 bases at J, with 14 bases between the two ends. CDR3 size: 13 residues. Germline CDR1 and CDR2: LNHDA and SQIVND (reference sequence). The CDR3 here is CASAGVGGTEAFF. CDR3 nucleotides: TGTGCCAGTGCTGGGGTTGGAGGCACTGAAGCTTTCTTT.

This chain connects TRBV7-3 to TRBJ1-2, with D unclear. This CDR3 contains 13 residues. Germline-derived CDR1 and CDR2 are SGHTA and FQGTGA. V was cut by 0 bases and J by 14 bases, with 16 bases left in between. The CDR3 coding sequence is TGTGCCAGCAGCTTAACGTTCGGGGAGCGGGTGACCTTC. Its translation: CASSLTFGERVTF.

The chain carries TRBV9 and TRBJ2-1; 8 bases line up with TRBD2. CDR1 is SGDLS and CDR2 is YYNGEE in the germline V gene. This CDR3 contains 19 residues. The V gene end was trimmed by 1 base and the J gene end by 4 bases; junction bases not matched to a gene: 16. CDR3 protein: CASSVSYPKQRGTYNEQFF. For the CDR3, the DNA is TGTGCCAGCAGCGTATCTTATCCGAAACAGCGGGGGACGTACAATGAGCAGTTCTTC.

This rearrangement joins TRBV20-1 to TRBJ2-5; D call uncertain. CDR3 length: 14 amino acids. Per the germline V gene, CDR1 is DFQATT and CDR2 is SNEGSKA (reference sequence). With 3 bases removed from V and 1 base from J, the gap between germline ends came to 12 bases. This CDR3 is CSASRGEIQETQYF. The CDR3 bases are TGCAGTGCTAGTCGAGGCGAAATCCAAGAGACCCAGTACTTC.

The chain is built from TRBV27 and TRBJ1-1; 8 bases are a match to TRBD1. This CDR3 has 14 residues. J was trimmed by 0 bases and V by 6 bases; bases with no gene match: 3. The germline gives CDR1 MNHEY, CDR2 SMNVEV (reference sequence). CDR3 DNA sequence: TGTGCCAGCAGGACACAGGGGGTGAACACTGAAGCTTTCTTT. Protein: CASRTQGVNTEAFF.

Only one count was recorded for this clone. The DNA of the CDR3 is TGCGCCAGCAGCTTTAGGACAGGGCCGAACACTGAAGCTTTCTTT. Its protein product is CASSFRTGPNTEAFF. The V gene is TRBV4-1, the J gene TRBJ1-1, with 8 bases fitting TRBD1. The CDR3 loop spans 15 amino acids. Unmatched junction bases numbered 6, after V lost 5 bases and J lost 1 base. Germline V gives CDR1 MGHRA, CDR2 YSYEKL.

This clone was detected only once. CDR3 nucleotide sequence: TGTGCCAGTAGTCCACAGGGGCAGGGTGGCTACACCTTC. It encodes CASSPQGQGGYTF. The rearrangement uses TRBV19 and TRBJ1-2; 7 nucleotides match TRBD1. Germline CDR1 is LNHDA and CDR2 is SQIVND (reference sequence). This CDR3 contains 13 residues. With 5 bases clipped from V and 7 bases from J, the junction kept 7 bases outside the gene matches. Variable domain in full (rest from reference TRBV19 and TRBJ1-2): DGGITQSPKYLFRKEGQNVTLSCEQNLNHDAMYWYRQDPGQGLRLIYYSQIVNDFQKGDIAEGYSVSREKKESFPLTVTSAQKNPTAFYLCASSPQGQGGYTFGSGTRLTVV.